Below, 26 T cell receptor beta chains from the same sample are listed, as sequenced in a study of regulatory T cells in long-lasting Graves disease. Time point meaning: newly diagnosed GD, antithyroid drugs for less than 3 months. Construction of the TCR library relied on RNA isolated from PBMCs. CDR3 regions were amplified by Arm-PCR using iRepertoire HTBI primers to build TCR beta libraries. Each CDR3 protein gets one entry after TCRdb re-called the multiplex PCR reads with MiXCR. Of fewer than 350,000 distinct CDR3 sequences listed, about a sixth are singletons. This specimen consisted of peripheral blood mononuclear cells (PBMCs), obtained at new diagnosis, from a patient treated with antithyroid drugs. These receptors all stem from a female donor with Graves disease.

This clonotype came up a few times. This chain joins TRBV11-3 and TRBJ2-7; TRBD2 is a possible D gene (6 bases). Trimming left V 6 bases short and J 4 bases short, with 13 bases between. Germline loops: CDR1 SGHNT, CDR2 YENEEA. The CDR3 runs 13 residues. CDR3 residues: CASRYGGSYEQYF. The CDR3 nucleotides read TGTGCCAGCAGATATGGGGGGAGTTACGAGCAGTACTTC. The full variable domain, with the rest looked up from reference TRBV11-3 and TRBJ2-7, is EAGVVQSPRYKIIEKKQPVAFWCNPISGHNTLYWYLQNLGQGPELLIRYENEEAVDDSQLPKDRFSAERLKGVDSTLKIQPAELGDSAVYLCASRYGGSYEQYFGPGTRLTVT.

Only a few counts were recorded for this clonotype. The V and J genes are TRBV6-2 or TRBV6-3 and TRBJ2-1, with TRBD2 as a possible D gene (5 bases). The CDR3 spans 14 residues. Trimming pared 0 bases from V and 10 bases from J, leaving 13 bases between. In germline, CDR1 is MNHEY, CDR2 SVGEGT. Here the CDR3 reads CASSYSREAYEQFF. The CDR3 DNA follows: TGTGCCAGCAGTTACTCGAGGGAAGCTTACGAGCAGTTCTTC.

For this clonotype: This likely traces to a read error, being one base from a far larger clone. The V call is TRBV11-2, the J call TRBJ2-4; D is possibly TRBD1 (5 bases). The J call could be wrong; TRBJ1-2 is a better fit for the DNA end. The germline V gene has CDR1 SGHAT and CDR2 FQNNGV. This CDR3 is 15 amino acids long. CDR3 amino acids: CASSWGSVSNYGYTF. In DNA form, the CDR3 reads TGTGCCAGCAGTTGGGGCAGCGTATCTAACTATGGCTACACCTTC.

This clonotype has a count of ten or more. The chain joins TRBV9 to TRBJ2-3; no clear D gene. The V end was cut by 3 bases, the J end by 1 base, with 9 bases between. CDR1 is SGDLS, CDR2 YYNGEE, per germline. The CDR3 has 14 residues. The CDR3 loop is CASSAPAGTDTQYF. The CDR3 DNA reads TGTGCCAGCAGCGCCCCCGCCGGCACAGATACGCAGTATTTT.

This clonotype was counted only a few times. V and J are TRBV4-1 and TRBJ2-7; 8 bases align to TRBD2. V gave up 2 bases and J gave up 3 bases; unmatched junction bases: 3. The CDR3 consists of 14 residues. Germline V gives CDR1 MGHRA, CDR2 YSYEKL. In DNA, the CDR3 is TGCGCCAGCAGCCAACCGGGACTAGTCTACGAGCAGTACTTC. This encodes CASSQPGLVYEQYF.

This clonotype occurred many times. The rearrangement uses TRBV12-3 or TRBV12-4 and TRBJ2-3; 7 bases agree with TRBD2. This CDR3 comprises 15 residues. V gave up 4 bases and J gave up 2 bases; unmatched junction bases: 6. The CDR3 is CASSSLGGYTDTQYF. The DNA for the CDR3 is TGTGCCAGCAGTTCTCTGGGAGGGTACACAGATACGCAGTATTTT.

This clonotype occurred many times. The chain carries TRBV2 and TRBJ1-1, with D hard to call. The V end was cut by 5 bases, the J end by 4 bases, with 11 bases between. The V gene's germline CDR1 is SNHLY and CDR2 FYNNEI. The CDR3 runs to 13 residues. CDR3 nucleotide sequence: TGTGCCAGCAGTCAGGCGTTAGGCACTGAAGCTTTCTTT. Translated: CASSQALGTEAFF.

This chain joins TRBV4-1 and TRBJ1-4, with D maybe TRBD1 (6 bases). V was pared by 3 bases and J by 4 bases, with 24 bases between. Germline lookup yields CDR1 MGHRA and CDR2 YSYEKL. CDR3 length: 19 residues. CDR3 loop: CASSHLPDRSKGDNEKLFF. Here the CDR3 DNA reads TGCGCCAGCAGCCACTTACCAGACAGGTCGAAGGGGGATAATGAAAAACTGTTTTTT.

This clonotype was recorded at least ten times. J is TRBJ1-4 and V is TRBV29-1; tentative D call: TRBD1 (6 bases). This CDR3 is 14 amino acids long. The germline gives CDR1 SQVTM, CDR2 ANQGSEA. Trimming stripped 4 bases from V and 2 bases from J, with 11 bases between. The CDR3 region is CSVAEGGTNEKLFF. The CDR3 nucleotides read TGCAGCGTTGCGGAGGGGGGTACTAATGAAAAACTGTTTTTT.

Points on this clonotype: Since a much larger clone is just one base distant, this may be a read error. This chain uses TRBV3-1 with TRBJ2-5, with D perhaps TRBD1 (6 bases). The end of the DNA fits TRBJ2-1 better, so the J call may be wrong. In germline, CDR1 is LGHDT, CDR2 YNNKEL (reference sequence). The CDR3 spans 12 residues. This CDR3 is CVSRQDGGEQFF. In DNA form, the CDR3 reads TGTGTCAGCAGACAAGATGGGGGCGAGCAGTTCTTC.

This clonotype was seen repeatedly, ten times or more. The chain joins TRBV10-3 to TRBJ1-2; perhaps TRBD1 as D (5 bases). Trimming removed 4 bases from V and 3 bases from J, with 18 bases in between. CDR3 length equals 16 residues. Germline CDR1 reads ENHRY; CDR2 reads SYGVKD. The CDR3 here is CAISGGMTAGDYGYTF. CDR3 coding DNA: TGTGCCATCAGTGGGGGAATGACAGCCGGGGACTATGGCTACACCTTC.

This clonotype was observed many times. The J gene is TRBJ1-6, the V gene TRBV11-2; no firm D call. Germline assignment: CDR1 SGHAT and CDR2 FQNNGV. Trimming left V 4 bases short and J 7 bases short, with 14 bases between. The CDR3 covers 15 residues. The CDR3 region has the DNA TGTGCCAGCAGCTCCCCCGGCGGAGGGAATTCACCCCTCCACTTT. This sequence encodes CASSSPGGGNSPLHF. Together with reference TRBV11-2 and TRBJ1-6, the CDR3 gives the full variable domain: EAGVAQSPRYKIIEKRQSVAFWCNPISGHATLYWYQQILGQGPKLLIQFQNNGVVDDSQLPKDRFSAERLKGVDSTLKIQPAKLEDSAVYLCASSSPGGGNSPLHFGNGTRLTVT.

Details on this clonotype: A much larger clone lies one base from this, so it may be a read error. The chain recombines TRBV18 with TRBJ2-1; the match to TRBD2 covers 7 bases. In germline, CDR1 is KGHSH, CDR2 LQKENI. The junction had 12 bases not matched to a gene; V was cut back by 3 bases and J by 10 bases. The CDR3 is 15 amino acids. Here the CDR3 reads CASSPGGLADLEQFF. DNA of the CDR3: TGTGCCAGCTCACCTGGAGGCCTAGCGGACCTCGAGCAGTTCTTC.

This clonotype was seen ten or more times. V is TRBV28 and J is TRBJ1-1, with D perhaps matching TRBD1 (6 bases). The CDR3 consists of 14 residues. Trimming removed 2 bases at V and 5 bases at J, with 12 bases between. Germline CDR1 reads MDHEN; CDR2 reads SYDVKM. The CDR3 spells CASSLGGAGTEAFF. The CDR3 bases are TGTGCCAGCAGTTTAGGGGGCGCAGGGACTGAAGCTTTCTTT.

This clonotype came up many times. V and J are TRBV20-1 and TRBJ1-5; D not resolved. Trimming took 1 base from V and 0 from J, leaving 16 bases between them. CDR3 length equals 17 residues. The germline V gene has CDR1 DFQATT and CDR2 SNEGSKA (reference sequence). The DNA for the CDR3 is TGCAGTGCTAGAGGGTTGCCCCGGAGCGATAGCAATCAGCCCCAGCATTTT. This sequence encodes CSARGLPRSDSNQPQHF.

This clonotype was counted many times. The rearrangement links TRBV11-2 to TRBJ2-5; D is perhaps TRBD1 or TRBD2 (5 bases each). Germline V gene data show CDR1 as SGHAT and CDR2 as FQNNGV. V shed 1 base and J shed 4 bases, with 13 bases lying between them. The CDR3 is 15 amino acids. As DNA, the CDR3 is TGTGCCAGCAGCTTAGCCTGGGGGATTGGAGAGACCCAGTACTTC. The encoded protein is CASSLAWGIGETQYF.

This clonotype was observed many times. This chain links TRBV12-3 or TRBV12-4 with TRBJ1-2; no reliable D call. This CDR3 region has 14 residues. V lost 3 bases, J lost 3 bases, and 11 bases lay in between. The CDR3 DNA follows: TGTGCCAGCAGTTTTGGCAGGTTCGACTATGGCTACACCTTC. Amino acid sequence: CASSFGRFDYGYTF.

This clonotype came up many times. The chain uses TRBV27 and TRBJ2-2; a possible D gene is TRBD2 (5 bases). Per germline, CDR1 MNHEY and CDR2 SMNVEV (reference sequence). The V end was cut by 3 bases, the J end by 4 bases, with 12 bases between. This CDR3 has 15 amino acids. CDR3 DNA: TGTGCCAGCAGTTTTAGCACGGCGGGCACCGGGGAGCTGTTTTTT. Its protein product is CASSFSTAGTGELFF.

This clonotype was counted ten times or more. The chain links TRBV30 to TRBJ1-6; D possibly corresponds to TRBD1 (6 bases). Germline CDR1 reads GTSNPN; CDR2 reads SVGIG (reference sequence). Trimming left V 2 bases short and J 7 bases short, with 9 bases between. The CDR3 totals 13 residues. CDR3 region: CAWSPGVNSPLHF. The CDR3 DNA reads TGTGCCTGGAGTCCAGGGGTGAATTCACCCCTCCACTTT.

For this clonotype: This may be a read error, as it is one base from a much larger clone. The chain combines TRBV5-1 with TRBJ2-7, with a weak D call TRBD1 (6 bases). This CDR3 has 14 residues. The germline CDR1 and CDR2 sequences are SGHRS and YFSETQ. V was cut by 7 bases and J by 3 bases, with 17 bases left in between. CDR3 loop: CASRPQAGDYEQYF. CDR3 DNA: TGCGCCAGCCGCCCTCAGGCAGGGGACTACGAGCAGTACTTC.

This clonotype was counted ten times or more. The rearrangement joins TRBV29-1 to TRBJ1-2; tentatively, D is TRBD1 (6 bases). CDR1 SQVTM and CDR2 ANQGSEA come from the germline V gene. The CDR3 length is 12 residues. Trimming pared 3 bases from V and 5 bases from J, leaving 10 bases between. The CDR3 nucleotides are TGCAGCGTTGAGGAGGGGGGGTATGGCTACACCTTC. Its protein is CSVEEGGYGYTF.

Worth noting for this clonotype: A much bigger clone sits one base away, suggesting this may be a read error. This rearrangement joins TRBV6-1 to TRBJ1-3, with 9 positions matching TRBD1. Germline V CDR1 and CDR2: MNHNS, SASEGT. The CDR3 runs 16 residues. CDR3 coding DNA: TGTGCCAGCATTCCCGGACAGGGGACCACTGGAAGCACCATATATTTT. Protein: CASIPGQGTTGSTIYF.

The gene calls are TRBV20-1 and TRBJ1-2; D is unclear. CDR3 length equals 13 residues. V gave up 0 bases and J gave up 8 bases, with 13 bases separating them. Germline assignment: CDR1 DFQATT and CDR2 SNEGSKA (reference sequence). The CDR3 coding sequence is TGCAGTGCTAGAGATCGGAGGGCTTTGGGCTACACCTTC. The encoded protein is CSARDRRALGYTF.

J is TRBJ1-3 and V is TRBV5-1; no firm D call. The V and J ends lost 4 bases and 1 base respectively, with 12 bases between them. CDR1 and CDR2 (germline): SGHRS, YFSETQ. CDR3 length: 15 residues. The CDR3 loop reads CASSPAPGSGNTIYF. The CDR3 nucleotides read TGCGCCAGCAGCCCGGCGCCCGGGTCTGGAAACACCATATATTTT.

The V and J genes are TRBV2 and TRBJ2-2; 7 positions match TRBD2. V shed 5 bases and J 6 bases; nucleotides not matched to a gene: 15. The germline gives CDR1 SNHLY, CDR2 FYNNEI. The CDR3 consists of 17 residues. CDR3 protein: CASSPSGWVGSPGELFF. CDR3 nucleotides: TGTGCCAGCAGTCCTAGCGGATGGGTCGGGAGCCCCGGGGAGCTGTTTTTT.

In this sample, this clonotype turned up many times. The chain joins TRBV6-5 to TRBJ1-2; D remains ambiguous. The length of the CDR3 is 15 residues. Germline CDR1 MNHEY, CDR2 SVGAGI. V lost 2 bases, J lost 8 bases, and 18 bases lay in between. CDR3 bases: TGTGCCAGCAGTTACACAGCGGGTGGAGCGGGGGGCTACACCTTC. Its translation is CASSYTAGGAGGYTF.